Below are 21 T cell receptor beta chains sequenced from a single sample in a study of identical twins. TCRdb fed the 5' RACE reads into MiXCR, producing one record per CDR3 protein. Of some 500,000 distinct CDR3 sequences in the sample, about 13% were seen once. The sample also formed part of further work on yellow fever vaccine responses in identical twins.

The sequenced sample was CD4+ T cells sorted from blood. Source of these receptors: a woman under 30 in good health.

This clonotype appeared once. V gene TRBV30 combines with J gene TRBJ2-1, with D possibly matching TRBD2 (5 bases). Between the trimmed V and J ends, which lost 2 bases and 7 bases, there was a span of 15 bases. This CDR3 contains 14 residues. In germline, CDR1 is GTSNPN, CDR2 SVGIG (reference sequence). This CDR3 reads CAWSWGGSKNEQFF. CDR3 nucleotides: TGTGCCTGGAGTTGGGGTGGGAGTAAGAATGAGCAGTTCTTC.

The chain links TRBV6-2 or TRBV6-3 to TRBJ2-1; 10 bases map to TRBD1. The CDR3 contains 14 residues. Germline CDR1 and CDR2: MNHEY and SVGEGT. The V gene end was trimmed by 3 bases and the J gene end by 7 bases; junction bases not matched to a gene: 3. The CDR3 sequence: CASSYSDRGNEQFF. In nucleotides, the CDR3 is TGTGCCAGCAGTTATTCGGACAGGGGGAATGAGCAGTTCTTC.

This clonotype has a count of ten or more. The V and J genes are TRBV3-1 and TRBJ2-7; D may be TRBD2 (5 bases). This CDR3 comprises 12 residues. The V gene's germline CDR1 is LGHDT and CDR2 YNNKEL (reference sequence). Trimming took off 1 base at V and 6 bases at J, with 7 bases between the two ends. The CDR3 bases are TGTGCCAGCAGCCAAGGACGGGGCGAGCAGTACTTC. Translated, it gives CASSQGRGEQYF.

The chain employs TRBV28 and TRBJ1-1, with D unresolved. Trimming shortened V by 7 bases and J by 4 bases, and 13 bases separated the two germline ends. CDR3 length: 13 residues. Germline CDR1 is MDHEN and CDR2 is SYDVKM. CDR3 nucleotides: TGTGCCAGCACTATCTCTGGGATCACTGAAGCTTTCTTT. Translated, it gives CASTISGITEAFF.

The V call is TRBV7-9, the J call TRBJ1-6, with 9 bases matching TRBD1. The trim removed 3 bases at V and 9 bases at J, leaving 6 bases unmatched. The CDR3 totals 15 residues. Germline V gene sequence: CDR1 SEHNR, CDR2 FQNEAQ (reference sequence). The CDR3 nucleotides are TGTGCCAGCAGCTTTCTCTTGACAGGGGGTTCACCCCTCCACTTT. Its translation: CASSFLLTGGSPLHF.

This clonotype has only a few counts. The chain combines TRBV29-1 with TRBJ2-7, with TRBD1 matching over 9 bases. Per germline, CDR1 SQVTM and CDR2 ANQGSEA. With V trimmed by 2 bases and J by 7 bases, 9 bases remained unmatched. The CDR3 has 14 amino acids. The CDR3 sequence is CSVERDRVGREQYF. CDR3 coding DNA: TGCAGCGTTGAAAGGGACAGGGTGGGAAGAGAGCAGTACTTC.

The chain combines TRBV5-1 with TRBJ2-7, with D perhaps TRBD1 (5 bases). V lost 4 bases and J 9 bases, leaving 17 bases between the germline ends. This CDR3 region has 13 residues. Germline V gene data show CDR1 as SGHRS and CDR2 as YFSETQ. The CDR3 region has the DNA TGCGCCAGCAGCCTGGAAGTGGGGCGAGTGCAGTACTTC. Its protein product is CASSLEVGRVQYF.

This rearrangement joins TRBV7-9 to TRBJ2-5, with a tentative D call TRBD2 (6 bases). Trimming took 5 bases from V and 2 from J, leaving 12 bases between them. The germline V gene encodes CDR1 SEHNR and CDR2 FQNEAQ (reference sequence). CDR3 size: 14 residues. The CDR3 protein is CASSTWTIQETQYF. Here the CDR3 DNA reads TGTGCCAGCAGCACTTGGACTATACAAGAGACCCAGTACTTC.

This clonotype was seen a few times. The chain combines TRBV20-1 with TRBJ2-7; D unclear. Trimming removed 4 bases at V and 2 bases at J, with 6 bases between. Looked up from germline, CDR1 is DFQATT and CDR2 is SNEGSKA (reference sequence). CDR3 length: 11 residues. In DNA, the CDR3 is TGCAGTGCTACCGACCCCTACGAGCAGTACTTC. Amino acid sequence: CSATDPYEQYF.

The gene calls are TRBV12-3 or TRBV12-4 and TRBJ2-1; D is unresolved. The CDR3 consists of 13 residues. Deletions cut 3 bases from V and 9 bases from J, with 12 bases between. DNA for the CDR3: TGTGCCAGCAGTTTGCCCAGACCTGGTGAGCAGTTCTTC. This translates into CASSLPRPGEQFF.

CDR3 bases: TGCAGTGCTAGAGATCTGGCAAATACGCAGTATTTT. This translates into CSARDLANTQYF. The chain combines TRBV20-1 with TRBJ2-3; D uncertain. Germline assignment: CDR1 DFQATT and CDR2 SNEGSKA (reference sequence). This CDR3 is built from 12 residues. With 0 bases removed from V and 7 bases from J, the gap between germline ends came to 8 bases.

The table lists this clonotype with a few counts. CDR3: CASSHRAGLAKNIQYF. DNA for the CDR3: TGCGCCAGCAGCCATCGCGCAGGTCTAGCCAAAAACATTCAGTACTTC. V gene TRBV4-1 combines with J gene TRBJ2-4, with unresolved D. CDR1 and CDR2 (germline): MGHRA, YSYEKL. V lost 3 bases and J 0 bases, leaving 12 bases between the germline ends. The CDR3 consists of 16 residues.

In regard to this clonotype: Sequence at one end of the junction differs from germline and may be a read error. The genes are TRBV2 and TRBJ2-4; D might be TRBD1 (5 bases). CDR1 and CDR2 from the germline V gene are SNHLY and FYNNEI. This CDR3 comprises 14 residues. This CDR3 is CASSEIGAKDIQYF. The CDR3 DNA reads as TGTGCCAGCAGTGAGATAGGGGCCAAAGACATTCAGTACTTC. Using reference TRBV2 and TRBJ2-4 for the parts outside the CDR3, the full variable domain is EPEVTQTPSHQVTQMGQEVILRCVPISNHLYFYWYRQILGQKVEFLVSFYNNEISEKSEIFDDQFSVERPDGSNFTLKIRSTKLEDSAMYFCASSEIGAKDIQYFGAGTRLSVL.

This clonotype has only a few counts. The chain links TRBV5-1 to TRBJ1-1; 9 positions agree with TRBD1. The germline CDR1 and CDR2 sequences are SGHRS and YFSETQ. The CDR3 is 16 amino acids. The trim removed 0 bases at V and 0 bases at J, leaving 3 bases unmatched. CDR3 region: CASSLGDRDLNTEAFF. Written as DNA, the CDR3 is TGCGCCAGCAGCTTGGGGGACAGGGATTTGAACACTGAAGCTTTCTTT. Variable domain in full (rest from reference TRBV5-1 and TRBJ1-1): KAGVTQTPRYLIKTRGQQVTLSCSPISGHRSVSWYQQTPGQGLQFLFEYFSETQRNKGNFPGRFSGRQFSNSRSEMNVSTLELGDSALYLCASSLGDRDLNTEAFFGQGTRLTVV.

The chain employs TRBV7-9 and TRBJ2-3; D remains ambiguous. Trimming took 4 bases from V and 5 from J, leaving 13 bases between them. CDR1 is SEHNR, CDR2 FQNEAQ, per germline (reference sequence). CDR3 length: 14 residues. The CDR3 loop reads CASSSRRVKDTQYF. CDR3 in DNA: TGTGCCAGCAGCTCCCGAAGGGTGAAAGATACGCAGTATTTT.

This clonotype showed up just a few times. The chain recombines TRBV11-2 with TRBJ1-2, with unresolved D. Germline V gene lookup returns CDR1 SGHAT and CDR2 FQNNGV. The CDR3 sequence is 13 residues long. Trimming left V 5 bases short and J 4 bases short, with 11 bases between. For the CDR3, the DNA is TGTGCCAGCAGCGCCGGGTTGGGCTATGGCTACACCTTC. Translating gives CASSAGLGYGYTF. Complete variable domain (other parts from reference TRBV11-2 and TRBJ1-2): EAGVAQSPRYKIIEKRQSVAFWCNPISGHATLYWYQQILGQGPKLLIQFQNNGVVDDSQLPKDRFSAERLKGVDSTLKIQPAKLEDSAVYLCASSAGLGYGYTFGSGTRLTVV.

This clonotype was recorded a few times. The V call is TRBV6-1, the J call TRBJ1-4; D unresolved. This CDR3 has 15 residues. V lost 9 bases to trimming and J lost 8 bases, with 22 bases between them. Germline lookup yields CDR1 MNHNS and CDR2 SASEGT. CDR3 bases: TGTGCCAGTACCCTCTATAGCTGGACTCGGGAAAAACTGTTTTTT. It is translated as CASTLYSWTREKLFF.

This clonotype was seen repeatedly, ten times or more. The chain joins TRBV9 to TRBJ2-1; D remains ambiguous. V was trimmed by 4 bases and J by 0 bases, leaving 14 bases between them. Germline V gene data show CDR1 as SGDLS and CDR2 as YYNGEE. CDR3 length equals 16 residues. The CDR3 spells CASSPRMELSYNEQFF. CDR3 DNA: TGTGCCAGCAGCCCCCGAATGGAGCTCTCCTACAATGAGCAGTTCTTC.

This clonotype was counted only a few times. V is TRBV15 and J is TRBJ1-2; 8 bases match TRBD1. From germline, CDR1 is LNHNV and CDR2 YYDKDF (reference sequence). V shed 0 bases, J shed 6 bases, and the junction held 18 bases outside the gene matches. This CDR3 has 19 residues. Here the CDR3 reads CATSRDIPTRTGKTHGYTF. DNA of the CDR3: TGTGCCACCAGCAGAGATATCCCCACCCGGACAGGGAAGACTCATGGCTACACCTTC. Using reference TRBV15 and TRBJ1-2 for the parts outside the CDR3, the full variable domain is DAMVIQNPRYQVTQFGKPVTLSCSQTLNHNVMYWYQQKSSQAPKLLFHYYDKDFNNEADTPDNFQSRRPNTSFCFLDIRSPGLGDTAMYLCATSRDIPTRTGKTHGYTFGSGTRLTVV.

The CDR3 reads CSRTTGNEQFF. DNA of the CDR3: TGCAGTCGTACGACAGGGAATGAGCAGTTCTTC. The chain carries TRBV20-1 and TRBJ2-1; 7 bases are a match to TRBD1. Germline values: CDR1 DFQATT, CDR2 SNEGSKA (reference sequence). Trimming cost V 8 bases and J 7 bases; bases outside gene matches: 5. The CDR3 has 11 residues.

A remark on this clonotype: At one of its ends the junction is not consistent with the germline gene, which may arise from a read error. This chain joins TRBV5-1 and TRBJ1-1, with a possible D match to TRBD1 (6 bases). Germline values: CDR1 SGHRS, CDR2 YFSETQ. The CDR3 sequence is 17 residues long. The CDR3 DNA is TGCGCCGGCAGCCACTACAAAACCGGGACAAGTAACACTGAAGCTTTCTTT. Encoded protein: CAGSHYKTGTSNTEAFF.